This T cell receptor beta chain was obtained from a study of blood T cell repertoires in COVID-19 (dated by TCRdb to 2020 to 2022). General notes on the study: Collaborator samples came from the United States, Italy and Spain and covered acute and convalescent phases of COVID-19. The prospective study material was composed of cDNA or gDNA derived from T cells, B-cell-depleted T cells, or PBMCs. Subjects who had been exposed to COVID-19, were actively infected with it, or had recovered from it provided the deeply sampled blood TCRbeta repertoires that made up the dataset. The repertoires were made available in a free public database intended to serve as a resource for research on the immune response to SARS-CoV-2. Samples were obtained from the ongoing ImmuneRACE study (first 160 participants) and from approximately 1,200 subjects provided by 6 global collaborators. Nearly every sample came with metadata listing a de-identified subject ID, COVID-19 status, age in years and sex. Where available, HLA class I and class II types were obtained from metadata supplied by the sample provider rather than from assay-based typing.

Cut back by 6 bases and 6 bases, the V and J ends lie 18 bases apart. From the cysteine through the phenylalanine, the CDR3 covers 15 amino acids. Kept here is only the CDR3 DNA, which spans 45 bases and is read in frame from base 1. Taken from the germline V gene, the CDR1 and CDR2 loops are SNHLY and FYNNEI. As for this clone: The antigen it recognizes is unknown. No base-level quality is on record; no much larger clone is a single base apart.

In the prospective study, participants were about 18 to 100 years old, resided in approximately 22 geographic areas of the United States, and were enrolled through a virtual design. In the prospective study, cohorts were assigned on the basis of participant-reported clinical history obtained from a screening survey and a study questionnaire. ImmuneRACE Cohort 3 recovered participants were defined by two consecutive negative NP/OP PCR tests, healthcare professional clearance, or symptom resolution. In the prospective study, whole blood, serum and a nasopharyngeal or oropharyngeal swab were collected from each participant by mobile phlebotomists. Additional blood draws and questionnaires over an approximately two-month period could optionally be provided by prospective study participants. Blood samples from the prospective study were shipped frozen or at room temperature prior to DNA extraction.

TCRbeta CDR3 regions were amplified from genomic DNA by means of the immunoSEQ Assay, a bias-controlled multiplex PCR. The original pipeline was this. The number of nucleated cells in each sample was estimated from the amplification of reference gene primers within the assay. To quantify the absolute abundance of each unique TCRbeta CDR3 rearrangement, sequence reads were collapsed and filtered. For each sample, productive Simpson clonality was calculated as the square root of Simpson's diversity index over productive rearrangements. The table comes from immuneACCESS by way of TCRdb, which keeps in-frame sequences with V and J called. Part of the clones is missing from these tables; in studies checked, under half for an unresolved V gene and the rest for unknown reasons. V and J calls and clone size are as listed in that table; D and trimming were resolved from the DNA. The sample data list hundreds of thousands of clones, and more than 75% of these were observed just once. The top ten constitute 2% to 3% of the sample.

Points the paper makes about the study in general: How much clinical and demographic metadata was included differed by source and by participant, and the metadata was provided uncurated.

The sequenced material came from PBMCs or T cells enriched from blood (not recorded which). The chain joins TRBV2 to TRBJ1-5; tentative D gene TRBD1, with 6 bases matching. The sequence derives from a man aged 60 to 75 who had recovered from COVID-19. DNA sequence: TGTGCCAGCAGCGCTAACAGGGCCCTGCGTCAGCCCCAGCATTTT. Protein translation: CASSANRALRQPQHF.